These 21 T cell receptor beta chains share one sample of origin, sequenced in a study of blood T cell repertoires in COVID-19. Using immunoSEQ multiplex PCR, the repertoire was profiled, and TCRdb retains in-frame clones only, with some absent. This table has about 150,000 clones, around 82% appearing once. Sequencing input: peripheral blood. Receptors were obtained from a man aged 70 or older with active or convalescent COVID-19.

This clone has a single count. This chain connects TRBV7-6 to TRBJ1-1; TRBD1 might be the D (6 bases). Trimming stripped 1 base from V and 1 base from J, with 7 bases between. CDR3 length: 14 amino acids. The germline gives CDR1 SGHVS, CDR2 FNYEAQ. The CDR3 loop is CASSLGTANTEAFF. Written as DNA, the CDR3 is TGTGCCAGCAGCTTAGGGACAGCGAACACTGAAGCTTTCTTT. Together with reference TRBV7-6 and TRBJ1-1, the CDR3 gives the full variable domain: GAGVSQSPRYKVTKRGQDVALRCDPISGHVSLYWYRQALGQGPEFLTYFNYEAQQDKSGLPNDRFSAERPEGSISTLTIQRTEQRDSAMYRCASSLGTANTEAFFGQGTRLTVV.

The CDR3 nucleotides are TGTGCCAGTAGTGAGGAGCGGAATCAGCCCCAGCATTTT. Its protein is CASSEERNQPQHF. V and J are TRBV19 and TRBJ1-5; D gene ambiguous. The CDR3 length is 13 residues. The germline V gene encodes CDR1 LNHDA and CDR2 SQIVND (reference sequence). V was shortened by 5 bases and J by 4 bases, with 9 bases between the two germline ends.

In nucleotides, the CDR3 is TGCGCCAGCAGCCAGCTAGCGGGGGGGCCTTGGAGCTCCTACAATGAGCAGTTCTTC. This gives the protein CASSQLAGGPWSSYNEQFF. The chain carries TRBV5-1 and TRBJ2-1, with TRBD2 matching 12 bases. Germline CDR1 is SGHRS and CDR2 is YFSETQ. Trimming at V came to 4 bases and at J to 0 bases, leaving 11 bases not matched to a gene. The CDR3 runs 19 residues.

V usage is TRBV3-1 (or the pseudogene TRBV3-2) and J usage is TRBJ2-7; 9 positions match TRBD1. CDR1 is LGHDT, CDR2 YNNKEL, per germline (reference sequence). V trimming: 3 bases; J trimming: 4 bases; junction bases outside the gene matches: 7. The CDR3 is 15 amino acids. This chain's CDR3 is CASSHRDRVGYEQYF. In nucleotides, the CDR3 is TGTGCCAGCAGCCACCGGGACAGGGTAGGGTACGAGCAGTACTTC.

The V gene is TRBV28, the J gene TRBJ2-7; a possible D gene is TRBD1 (5 bases). The length of the CDR3 is 13 residues. The germline V and J ends were trimmed by 5 bases and 4 bases, with 12 bases remaining between them. The germline V gene encodes CDR1 MDHEN and CDR2 SYDVKM. The CDR3 DNA is TGTGCCAGCAGTCAGCCAGGGCCATACGAGCAGTACTTC. Translated, it gives CASSQPGPYEQYF.

The chain recombines TRBV24-1 with TRBJ2-5, with 7 bases identical to TRBD2. This CDR3 has 12 residues. CDR1 KGHDR and CDR2 SFDVKD come from the germline V gene. Germline trimming cut 5 bases from V and 4 bases from J; bases unmatched to any gene: 0. The CDR3 here is CATSGGGETQYF. DNA of the CDR3: TGTGCCACCAGTGGGGGGGGAGAGACCCAGTACTTC.

V usage is TRBV25-1 and J usage is TRBJ2-1; tentatively, D is TRBD2 (5 bases). V was trimmed by 3 bases and J by 9 bases, leaving 15 bases between them. Germline loops: CDR1 MGHDK, CDR2 SYGVNS. The CDR3 totals 14 residues. The CDR3 DNA reads TGTGCCAGCAGTGAGGCCGGGGTACTTGGTGAGCAGTTCTTC. It specifies CASSEAGVLGEQFF. Using reference TRBV25-1 and TRBJ2-1 for the parts outside the CDR3, the full variable domain is EADIYQTPRYLVIGTGKKITLECSQTMGHDKMYWYQQDPGMELHLIHYSYGVNSTEKGDLSSESTVSRIRTEHFPLTLESARPSHTSQYLCASSEAGVLGEQFFGPGTRLTVL.

The chain combines TRBV20-1 with TRBJ2-3; 7 positions match TRBD1. The CDR3 sequence is 12 residues long. Trimming took 3 bases from V and 5 from J; bases not matched to a gene: 2. CDR1 and CDR2 from the germline V gene are DFQATT and SNEGSKA (reference sequence). The CDR3 protein is CSASSGGDTQYF. The CDR3 DNA reads as TGCAGTGCTAGTTCAGGGGGAGATACGCAGTATTTT.

The chain links TRBV18 to TRBJ1-2; TRBD1 matches at 7 bases. Germline-derived CDR1 and CDR2 are KGHSH and LQKENI. J gave up 7 bases and V 5 bases, and 7 bases lay outside the gene matches. The CDR3 totals 13 residues. The CDR3 sequence: CASSEGGAGGYTF. The CDR3 coding sequence is TGTGCCAGCTCAGAAGGGGGCGCGGGTGGCTACACCTTC.

The V call is TRBV7-2, the J call TRBJ1-1; 9 nucleotides match TRBD1. Germline V CDR1 and CDR2: SGHTA, FQGNSA. The CDR3 contains 14 residues. The J segment lost 0 bases and the V segment lost 4 bases, leaving 0 bases of the junction unmatched. The CDR3 DNA follows: TGTGCCAGCAGCTGGGACAGGGTGAACACTGAAGCTTTCTTT. It translates to CASSWDRVNTEAFF.

The V call is TRBV19, the J call TRBJ2-1, with D maybe TRBD1 (6 bases). This CDR3 region has 14 residues. CDR1 is LNHDA, CDR2 SQIVND, per germline (reference sequence). V gave up 10 bases and J gave up 5 bases, with 18 bases separating them. The CDR3 here is CATTFSNRDNEQFF. As DNA, the CDR3 is TGTGCCACCACCTTCTCCAACAGGGACAATGAGCAGTTCTTC.

The chain recombines TRBV11-1 with TRBJ1-1, with 9 bases identical to TRBD1. This CDR3 comprises 14 residues. The germline V gene has CDR1 SGHAT and CDR2 FQDESV (reference sequence). With V trimmed by 5 bases and J by 2 bases, 3 bases remained unmatched. The CDR3: CASSRGQGNTEAFF. The CDR3 nucleotides are TGTGCCAGCAGCCGGGGACAGGGTAACACTGAAGCTTTCTTT.

This chain connects TRBV15 to TRBJ1-3, with a weak D call TRBD1 (6 bases). The V and J ends lost 1 base and 2 bases respectively, with 18 bases between them. Per germline, CDR1 LNHNV and CDR2 YYDKDF (reference sequence). The CDR3 runs to 18 residues. CDR3 in amino acids: CATSRGWFPTGTGNTIYF. CDR3 sequence (DNA): TGTGCCACCAGCAGAGGGTGGTTCCCTACAGGGACTGGAAACACCATATATTTT. Together with reference TRBV15 and TRBJ1-3, the CDR3 gives the full variable domain: DAMVIQNPRYQVTQFGKPVTLSCSQTLNHNVMYWYQQKSSQAPKLLFHYYDKDFNNEADTPDNFQSRRPNTSFCFLDIRSPGLGDTAMYLCATSRGWFPTGTGNTIYFGEGSWLTVV.

The chain joins TRBV19 to TRBJ2-2, with D possibly being TRBD1 (5 bases). Germline assignment: CDR1 LNHDA and CDR2 SQIVND (reference sequence). This CDR3 spans 16 amino acids. V lost 10 bases and J 6 bases, leaving 24 bases between the germline ends. The CDR3 loop reads CATSTTVVGRSGELFF. CDR3 in DNA: TGTGCCACCTCGACGACAGTAGTAGGTCGGTCCGGGGAGCTGTTTTTT.

The V call is TRBV29-1, the J call TRBJ2-2; 9 bases agree with TRBD2. V lost 3 bases to trimming and J lost 5 bases; unmatched junction nucleotides: 1. This CDR3 comprises 13 residues. Germline-derived CDR1 and CDR2 are SQVTM and ANQGSEA. The CDR3 bases are TGCAGCGTTGACGGACTAGCGACCGGGGAGCTGTTTTTT. Its translation is CSVDGLATGELFF.

This clone occurred once. J is TRBJ2-1 and V is TRBV7-8; D is unclear. The CDR3 has 13 residues. V shed 7 bases and J shed 4 bases, with 11 bases lying between them. Germline V gene data show CDR1 as SGHVS and CDR2 as FQNEAQ. In DNA form, the CDR3 reads TGTGCCAGCAAGATTCTCTATTACAATGAGCAGTTCTTC. Translation: CASKILYYNEQFF.

The V and J genes are TRBV27 and TRBJ2-6; D possibly corresponds to TRBD2 (6 bases). This CDR3 comprises 16 residues. V was cut by 7 bases and J by 0 bases, with 13 bases left in between. Germline lookup yields CDR1 MNHEY and CDR2 SMNVEV (reference sequence). CDR3 sequence: CASKKGTASGANVLTF. Here the CDR3 DNA reads TGTGCCAGCAAGAAAGGGACTGCCTCTGGGGCCAACGTCCTGACTTTC.

This clone was seen once. The rearrangement links TRBV7-6 to TRBJ2-7, with TRBD2 identical over 13 bases. Looked up from germline, CDR1 is SGHVS and CDR2 is FNYEAQ. The trim removed 1 base at V and 10 bases at J, leaving 16 bases unmatched. This CDR3 is 18 amino acids long. In DNA form, the CDR3 reads TGTGCCAGCAGCTTAGGAGGACTAGCGGGAGTCGGTGGTGCAAGACAGTACTTC. It yields the protein CASSLGGLAGVGGARQYF. Using reference TRBV7-6 and TRBJ2-7 for the parts outside the CDR3, the full variable domain is GAGVSQSPRYKVTKRGQDVALRCDPISGHVSLYWYRQALGQGPEFLTYFNYEAQQDKSGLPNDRFSAERPEGSISTLTIQRTEQRDSAMYRCASSLGGLAGVGGARQYFGPGTRLTVT.

The chain uses TRBV4-3 and TRBJ1-4; 7 bases map to TRBD1. V dropped 1 base and J dropped 4; count of bases not matched to a gene: 6. CDR3 length equals 16 residues. Germline assignment: CDR1 LGHNA and CDR2 YSLEER. The CDR3 spells CASSQAPGQINEKLFF. CDR3 in DNA: TGCGCCAGCAGCCAAGCCCCGGGACAGATTAATGAAAAACTGTTTTTT.

V and J are TRBV7-2 and TRBJ1-2, with D possibly matching TRBD1 (5 bases). The V and J ends lost 7 bases and 8 bases respectively, with 17 bases between them. The CDR3 has 13 amino acids. The germline CDR1 and CDR2 sequences are SGHTA and FQGNSA. The CDR3 protein is CASTYESGIGYTF. The CDR3 DNA reads as TGTGCCAGCACCTACGAATCAGGGATAGGCTACACCTTC.

The chain employs TRBV7-2 and TRBJ2-1; TRBD2 is a possible D gene (6 bases). This CDR3 has 18 amino acids. The germline V gene has CDR1 SGHTA and CDR2 FQGNSA. V was shortened by 2 bases and J by 0 bases, with 17 bases between the two germline ends. DNA for the CDR3: TGTGCCAGCAGCTTATGGCGGACTACGAAGAGCTCCTACAATGAGCAGTTCTTC. It is translated as CASSLWRTTKSSYNEQFF. The variable domain in full, with the rest retrieved from reference TRBV7-2 and TRBJ2-1, is GAGVSQSPSNKVTEKGKDVELRCDPISGHTALYWYRQSLGQGLEFLIYFQGNSAPDKSGLPSDRFSAERTGGSVSTLTIQRTQQEDSAVYLCASSLWRTTKSSYNEQFFGPGTRLTVL.